Below are 30 T cell receptor beta chains sequenced from a single sample in a study of Ad26.COV2.S vaccination and SARS-CoV-2 variants. Some clones are missing from TCRdb's copy, which holds only in-frame ones; the method was immunoSEQ multiplex PCR. The sample records roughly 380,000 clones, approximately 90% being singletons. The sample was peripheral blood, taken after recovery from COVID-19. Receptor source: a human donor who had recovered from COVID-19.

V is TRBV5-1 and J is TRBJ2-5; 7 nucleotides line up with TRBD2. Germline V gene sequence: CDR1 SGHRS, CDR2 YFSETQ. CDR3 size: 14 residues. V dropped 0 bases and J dropped 5; count of bases not matched to a gene: 4. The CDR3 here is CASSLDLAAETQYF. In DNA form, the CDR3 reads TGCGCCAGCAGCTTGGATCTAGCGGCGGAGACCCAGTACTTC.

The V call is TRBV23-1, the J call TRBJ1-2, with a weak D call TRBD1 (6 bases). TRBV23-1 is filed as an ORF, its function uncertain. V lost 0 bases and J lost 5, with 16 bases in between. The CDR3 has 16 amino acids. The CDR3, as DNA: TGCGCCAGCAGTCAATCACCCACAGGGATTCTATATGGCTACACCTTC. It encodes CASSQSPTGILYGYTF.

The chain links TRBV6-2 or TRBV6-3 to TRBJ1-6, with 7 bases identical to TRBD1. V lost 5 bases and J lost 11; bases outside the gene matches: 24. This CDR3 region has 19 residues. Germline V CDR1 and CDR2: MNHEY, SVGEGT. The CDR3, as DNA: TGTGCCAGCAGTAGATACCTACCAAGAGGGGGCTCGGGAGAGACACCCCTCCACTTT. Its protein product is CASSRYLPRGGSGETPLHF.

This chain connects TRBV10-2 to TRBJ1-5; no clear D. CDR1 WSHSY and CDR2 SAAADI come from the germline V gene. The CDR3 sequence is 13 residues long. V was cut by 2 bases and J by 9 bases, with 11 bases left in between. The CDR3 DNA follows: TGCGCCAGCAGTGAGCCGTCAGCAGGGCCCCAGCATTTT. Protein: CASSEPSAGPQHF.

V and J are TRBV7-6 and TRBJ2-7; 8 nucleotides align to TRBD2. The CDR3 runs to 16 residues. CDR1 is SGHVS and CDR2 is FNYEAQ in the germline V gene. V trimming: 5 bases; J trimming: 1 base; junction bases outside the gene matches: 10. The CDR3 region is CASSAGAGGASYEQYF. In nucleotides, the CDR3 is TGTGCCAGCAGCGCAGGGGCGGGGGGCGCTTCCTACGAGCAGTACTTC. The complete variable domain, with remaining parts taken from reference TRBV7-6 and TRBJ2-7, reads GAGVSQSPRYKVTKRGQDVALRCDPISGHVSLYWYRQALGQGPEFLTYFNYEAQQDKSGLPNDRFSAERPEGSISTLTIQRTEQRDSAMYRCASSAGAGGASYEQYFGPGTRLTVT.

The rearrangement links TRBV16 to TRBJ2-7; D is possibly TRBD1 (6 bases). Germline CDR1 KGHSY, CDR2 FQNENV. V was clipped by 3 bases and J by 5 bases, with 14 bases between them. The CDR3 runs 14 residues. CDR3 nucleotides: TGTGCCAGCAGCCAGAGCCAGGGGACCAACGAGCAGTACTTC. Translating gives CASSQSQGTNEQYF.

The chain recombines TRBV18 with TRBJ1-3; weak D call: TRBD1 (6 bases). CDR3 length: 16 amino acids. Germline CDR1 KGHSH, CDR2 LQKENI. V lost 5 bases and J lost 4, with 18 bases in between. CDR3 DNA sequence: TGTGCCAGCTCAATTACAGGGACGAAAGGAGGAAACACCATATATTTT. Protein: CASSITGTKGGNTIYF.

The V gene is TRBV4-1, the J gene TRBJ1-2; the D is unclear. The CDR3 runs 15 residues. The germline gives CDR1 MGHRA, CDR2 YSYEKL. V lost 2 bases, J lost 0 bases, and 10 bases lay in between. CDR3 in amino acids: CASSQSLGTNYGYTF. In DNA, the CDR3 is TGCGCCAGCAGCCAATCGCTGGGAACTAACTATGGCTACACCTTC.

The chain is built from TRBV5-4 and TRBJ1-1; no reliable D call. Germline CDR1 is SGHNT and CDR2 is YYREEE (reference sequence). Trimming pared 0 bases from V and 1 base from J, leaving 7 bases between. The CDR3 is made up of 14 amino acids. CDR3 sequence (DNA): TGTGCCAGCAGCTTGGTGGGGAGGAACACTGAAGCTTTCTTT. Translation gives CASSLVGRNTEAFF.

V is TRBV9 and J is TRBJ2-7, with D possibly matching TRBD1 (6 bases). Germline V gene lookup returns CDR1 SGDLS and CDR2 YYNGEE. The CDR3 spans 15 residues. V was cut by 7 bases and J by 3 bases, with 20 bases left in between. CDR3 nucleotide sequence: TGTGCCAGCTCGGAGTCAGGGGAAACCCTCTACGAGCAGTACTTC. Translated: CASSESGETLYEQYF. The full variable domain, with the rest looked up from reference TRBV9 and TRBJ2-7, is DSGVTQTPKHLITATGQRVTLRCSPRSGDLSVYWYQQSLDQGLQFLIQYYNGEERAKGNILERFSAQQFPDLHSELNLSSLELGDSALYFCASSESGETLYEQYFGPGTRLTVT.

V usage is TRBV15 and J usage is TRBJ2-7, with 8 bases matching TRBD1. CDR3 size: 16 residues. In germline, CDR1 is LNHNV, CDR2 YYDKDF (reference sequence). V shed 2 bases and J 7 bases; nucleotides not matched to a gene: 13. In nucleotides, the CDR3 is TGTGCCACCAGCAGATATTCCGGGACAGGCTTGGGAGAGCAGTACTTC. Translated: CATSRYSGTGLGEQYF.

The CDR3 region is CASRGDRGLSEAFF. The CDR3 DNA sequence: TGTGCCAGCAGAGGGGACAGGGGGTTATCTGAAGCTTTCTTT. V usage is TRBV6-6 and J usage is TRBJ1-1; 11 nucleotides match TRBD1. Germline V CDR1 and CDR2: MNHNY, SVGAGI (reference sequence). The CDR3 covers 14 residues. The V and J ends lost 6 bases and 6 bases, in that order; junction bases with no gene match: 6.

This clone was counted a single time. This chain links TRBV7-6 with TRBJ2-1, with D hard to call. This CDR3 contains 16 residues. Germline V lookup: CDR1 SGHVS, CDR2 FNYEAQ. V lost 2 bases and J lost 0, with 11 bases in between. The CDR3 is CASSLSPPGSYNEQFF. The CDR3 DNA is TGTGCCAGCAGCTTATCTCCTCCCGGCTCCTACAATGAGCAGTTCTTC.

This clone was seen once. The chain is built from TRBV15 and TRBJ1-4; D possibly corresponds to TRBD1 (6 bases). CDR1 is LNHNV and CDR2 is YYDKDF in the germline V gene (reference sequence). The CDR3 totals 16 residues. Between the trimmed V and J ends, which lost 1 base and 2 bases, there was a span of 11 bases. CDR3 region: CATSRVTGATNEKLFF. CDR3 sequence (DNA): TGTGCCACCAGCAGAGTTACGGGGGCGACTAATGAAAAACTGTTTTTT. The whole variable domain, remainder taken from reference TRBV15 and TRBJ1-4, is DAMVIQNPRYQVTQFGKPVTLSCSQTLNHNVMYWYQQKSSQAPKLLFHYYDKDFNNEADTPDNFQSRRPNTSFCFLDIRSPGLGDTAMYLCATSRVTGATNEKLFFGSGTQLSVL.

V gene TRBV7-9 combines with J gene TRBJ2-5, with D possibly TRBD2 on 6 matching bases. CDR1 is SEHNR, CDR2 FQNEAQ, per germline (reference sequence). The V gene lost 5 bases and the J gene lost 5 bases, with 15 bases spanning the gap. The CDR3 loop spans 14 amino acids. CDR3 sequence: CASSKGLSKETQYF. DNA of the CDR3: TGTGCCAGCAGCAAGGGACTTTCGAAGGAGACCCAGTACTTC.

V is TRBV10-3 and J is TRBJ2-2; D remains ambiguous. Trimming shortened V by 0 bases and J by 5 bases, and 7 bases separated the two germline ends. CDR3 length: 14 residues. Germline values: CDR1 ENHRY, CDR2 SYGVKD. CDR3 DNA: TGTGCCATCAGTGAGTCGGATATTACCGGGGAGCTGTTTTTT. Translation: CAISESDITGELFF.

In the case of this clone: A read error may account for a junction end that differs from germline. V and J are TRBV19 and TRBJ2-7; D may be TRBD1 (5 bases). Looked up from germline, CDR1 is LNHDA and CDR2 is SQIVND (reference sequence). The length of the CDR3 is 15 residues. CDR3 in amino acids: CASSMAGAGSYEQYF. CDR3 DNA sequence: TGTGCCAGCAGTATGGCTGGGGCAGGCTCCTACGAGCAGTACTTC.

The chain recombines TRBV5-1 with TRBJ2-5; the D is unclear. V dropped 1 base and J dropped 4 bases, with 8 bases sitting between them. CDR3 length equals 13 residues. Germline assignment: CDR1 SGHRS and CDR2 YFSETQ. The CDR3, as DNA: TGCGCCAGCAGCTTGTTCAGTCCAGAGACCCAGTACTTC. As protein: CASSLFSPETQYF.

This clone appeared a single time. The rearrangement joins TRBV9 to TRBJ1-5; unclear D gene. This CDR3 comprises 15 residues. Deletions cut 3 bases from V and 3 bases from J, with 13 bases between. The germline gives CDR1 SGDLS, CDR2 YYNGEE. The CDR3 reads CASSANIGNNQPQHF. The CDR3 nucleotides are TGTGCCAGCAGCGCCAATATCGGTAACAATCAGCCCCAGCATTTT.

The J gene is TRBJ1-5, the V gene TRBV6-5; D perhaps matches TRBD1 (6 bases). Trimming took off 0 bases at V and 3 bases at J, with 9 bases between the two ends. The CDR3 sequence is 15 residues long. Per the germline V gene, CDR1 is MNHEY and CDR2 is SVGAGI. The CDR3 spells CASSYSGAANQPQHF. The CDR3 bases are TGTGCCAGCAGTTACTCGGGGGCGGCCAATCAGCCCCAGCATTTT.

Here the CDR3 reads CASSTGHRNTEAFF. In DNA, the CDR3 is TGTGCCAGTAGTACAGGACACCGCAACACTGAAGCTTTCTTT. The chain is built from TRBV19 and TRBJ1-1; the D gene is possibly TRBD1 (5 bases). The V gene lost 4 bases and the J gene lost 2 bases, with 11 bases spanning the gap. Per the germline V gene, CDR1 is LNHDA and CDR2 is SQIVND (reference sequence). This CDR3 has 14 residues.

The V call is TRBV7-8, the J call TRBJ2-3; TRBD1 aligns across 10 bases. The junction had 6 bases not matched to a gene; V was cut back by 2 bases and J by 1 base. The germline CDR1 and CDR2 sequences are SGHVS and FQNEAQ. The CDR3 is made up of 17 amino acids. In DNA form, the CDR3 reads TGTGCCAGCAGCTTATCTCGACAGGGGGCGCGCACAGATACGCAGTATTTT. It translates to CASSLSRQGARTDTQYF.

The CDR3 here is CAISSAAAGGVLGGEQFF. CDR3 coding DNA: TGTGCCATCAGCTCCGCGGCCGCAGGGGGCGTGTTGGGGGGTGAGCAGTTCTTC. The rearrangement links TRBV10-3 to TRBJ2-1; 8 bases map to TRBD1. Per the germline V gene, CDR1 is ENHRY and CDR2 is SYGVKD. V shed 6 bases, J shed 9 bases, and the junction held 22 bases outside the gene matches. This CDR3 region has 18 residues.

J is TRBJ1-1 and V is TRBV13, with a possible D match to TRBD1 (6 bases). The CDR3 loop spans 14 amino acids. Trimming cost V 5 bases and J 4 bases, with 14 bases left between them. Germline CDR1 PRHDT, CDR2 FYEKMQ (reference sequence). The CDR3 here is CASSAKQGITEAFF. The CDR3 coding sequence is TGTGCCAGCAGCGCCAAACAGGGTATCACTGAAGCTTTCTTT.

This clone was recorded a few times. The chain joins TRBV9 to TRBJ1-1; 7 bases are shared with TRBD1. The CDR3 covers 13 residues. Germline V gene data show CDR1 as SGDLS and CDR2 as YYNGEE. V lost 0 bases to trimming and J lost 5 bases; unmatched junction nucleotides: 1. CDR3: CASSVDRGTEAFF. In DNA form, the CDR3 reads TGTGCCAGCAGCGTAGACAGGGGAACTGAAGCTTTCTTT.

This rearrangement joins TRBV27 to TRBJ2-3; 8 nucleotides agree with TRBD2. Unmatched junction bases numbered 10, after V lost 5 bases and J lost 3 bases. This CDR3 has 16 residues. Germline V gives CDR1 MNHEY, CDR2 SMNVEV (reference sequence). This CDR3 is CASSPTPGGQTDTQYF. The CDR3 DNA follows: TGTGCCAGCAGTCCTACCCCGGGGGGGCAGACAGATACGCAGTATTTT.

The V and J genes are TRBV7-8 and TRBJ2-1; 7 bases map to TRBD1. The CDR3 is 16 amino acids. Germline V CDR1 and CDR2: SGHVS, FQNEAQ. The trim removed 3 bases at V and 4 bases at J, leaving 9 bases unmatched. This chain's CDR3 is CASSFGSDRPYNEQFF. The CDR3 DNA reads TGTGCCAGCAGCTTCGGGTCGGACAGGCCTTACAATGAGCAGTTCTTC.

This rearrangement joins TRBV6-1 to TRBJ1-2; D unresolved. The CDR3 spans 15 residues. Germline lookup yields CDR1 MNHNS and CDR2 SASEGT. V lost 2 bases to trimming and J lost 5 bases, with 15 bases between them. CDR3 coding DNA: TGTGCCAGCAGTGAAAGCCGGGTGACACCTTATGGCTACACCTTC. Translated, it gives CASSESRVTPYGYTF.

The rearrangement links TRBV5-5 to TRBJ1-6; TRBD1 aligns across 8 bases. CDR1 is SGHKS, CDR2 YYEKEE, per germline (reference sequence). V dropped 3 bases and J dropped 9; count of bases not matched to a gene: 8. The CDR3 sequence is 15 residues long. The CDR3 DNA follows: TGTGCCAGCAGCTGGACCGGGACAGGAAGTTCACCCCTCCACTTT. As protein: CASSWTGTGSSPLHF.

The J gene is TRBJ2-7, the V gene TRBV4-1; D perhaps matches TRBD1 (6 bases). V gave up 6 bases and J gave up 4 bases, with 19 bases separating them. The CDR3 consists of 15 residues. The V gene's germline CDR1 is MGHRA and CDR2 YSYEKL. The CDR3 bases are TGCGCCAGCAGGCCAGAGAGTGGGGGCGTTTACGAGCAGTACTTC. It specifies CASRPESGGVYEQYF.